These 6 T cell receptor beta chains came from one sample sequenced in a study of T cell responses to AZD1222 COVID-19 vaccine. Using immunoSEQ multiplex PCR, the repertoire was profiled, and TCRdb retains in-frame clones only, with some absent. This table holds about 120,000 clones, over 75% found once. The material sequenced was peripheral blood, taken on day 0 of AZD1222 vaccination. The receptors were sampled from an adult in good health.

The chain has TRBV18 and TRBJ1-1; a weak D match, TRBD1 (5 bases). V was shortened by 8 bases and J by 4 bases, with 14 bases between the two germline ends. The CDR3 has 13 amino acids. Germline CDR1 and CDR2: KGHSH and LQKENI. CDR3 DNA: TGTGCCAGCCAGGCCCAGGGTATCACTGAAGCTTTCTTT. Protein sequence: CASQAQGITEAFF. Based on the CDR3 plus reference TRBV18 and TRBJ1-1, the full variable domain is NAGVMQNPRHLVRRRGQEARLRCSPMKGHSHVYWYRQLPEEGLKFMVYLQKENIIDESGMPKERFSAEFPKEGPSILRIQQVVRGDSAAYFCASQAQGITEAFFGQGTRLTVV.

The chain is built from TRBV30 and TRBJ1-5, with D maybe TRBD1 (5 bases). The CDR3 loop spans 14 amino acids. The germline V and J ends were trimmed by 4 bases and 9 bases, with 19 bases remaining between them. CDR1 and CDR2 (germline): GTSNPN, SVGIG (reference sequence). The CDR3 region is CAWTGKQAAVPQHF. CDR3 sequence (DNA): TGTGCCTGGACTGGAAAACAGGCCGCTGTGCCCCAGCATTTT.

The chain links TRBV7-9 to TRBJ1-2; 7 bases are a match to TRBD1. The CDR3 contains 13 residues. Germline V gene data show CDR1 as SEHNR and CDR2 as FQNEAQ (reference sequence). V gave up 2 bases and J gave up 7 bases; unmatched junction bases: 4. The CDR3 reads CASSLQGESGYTF. The CDR3 DNA reads as TGTGCCAGCAGCTTACAGGGGGAGTCTGGCTACACCTTC.

V is TRBV19 and J is TRBJ2-7; the D gene could be TRBD1 or TRBD2 (7 bases each). Germline V CDR1 and CDR2: LNHDA, SQIVND (reference sequence). Between the trimmed V and J ends, which lost 7 bases and 0 bases, there was a span of 19 bases. This CDR3 contains 16 residues. This CDR3 is CASTSQGGGRSYEQYF. CDR3 in DNA: TGTGCCAGTACCTCTCAGGGGGGGGGACGCTCCTACGAGCAGTACTTC.

V gene TRBV18 combines with J gene TRBJ2-7; D assignment may be TRBD1 or TRBD2 (5 bases each). The CDR3 loop spans 14 amino acids. Between the trimmed V and J ends, which lost 3 bases and 5 bases, there was a span of 14 bases. Germline assignment: CDR1 KGHSH and CDR2 LQKENI. CDR3 loop: CASSPHPGQDEQYF. For the CDR3, the DNA is TGTGCCAGCTCACCCCATCCGGGGCAAGACGAGCAGTACTTC.

This sequence joins TRBV10-3 and TRBJ2-1, with TRBD2 matching 15 bases. CDR3 length: 14 residues. The junction had 3 bases not matched to a gene; V was cut back by 10 bases and J by 5 bases. Per the germline V gene, CDR1 is ENHRY and CDR2 is SYGVKD. The CDR3 DNA is TGTGCCACGGGACTAGCGGGGGGCAACAATGAGCAGTTCTTC. Translation: CATGLAGGNNEQFF.